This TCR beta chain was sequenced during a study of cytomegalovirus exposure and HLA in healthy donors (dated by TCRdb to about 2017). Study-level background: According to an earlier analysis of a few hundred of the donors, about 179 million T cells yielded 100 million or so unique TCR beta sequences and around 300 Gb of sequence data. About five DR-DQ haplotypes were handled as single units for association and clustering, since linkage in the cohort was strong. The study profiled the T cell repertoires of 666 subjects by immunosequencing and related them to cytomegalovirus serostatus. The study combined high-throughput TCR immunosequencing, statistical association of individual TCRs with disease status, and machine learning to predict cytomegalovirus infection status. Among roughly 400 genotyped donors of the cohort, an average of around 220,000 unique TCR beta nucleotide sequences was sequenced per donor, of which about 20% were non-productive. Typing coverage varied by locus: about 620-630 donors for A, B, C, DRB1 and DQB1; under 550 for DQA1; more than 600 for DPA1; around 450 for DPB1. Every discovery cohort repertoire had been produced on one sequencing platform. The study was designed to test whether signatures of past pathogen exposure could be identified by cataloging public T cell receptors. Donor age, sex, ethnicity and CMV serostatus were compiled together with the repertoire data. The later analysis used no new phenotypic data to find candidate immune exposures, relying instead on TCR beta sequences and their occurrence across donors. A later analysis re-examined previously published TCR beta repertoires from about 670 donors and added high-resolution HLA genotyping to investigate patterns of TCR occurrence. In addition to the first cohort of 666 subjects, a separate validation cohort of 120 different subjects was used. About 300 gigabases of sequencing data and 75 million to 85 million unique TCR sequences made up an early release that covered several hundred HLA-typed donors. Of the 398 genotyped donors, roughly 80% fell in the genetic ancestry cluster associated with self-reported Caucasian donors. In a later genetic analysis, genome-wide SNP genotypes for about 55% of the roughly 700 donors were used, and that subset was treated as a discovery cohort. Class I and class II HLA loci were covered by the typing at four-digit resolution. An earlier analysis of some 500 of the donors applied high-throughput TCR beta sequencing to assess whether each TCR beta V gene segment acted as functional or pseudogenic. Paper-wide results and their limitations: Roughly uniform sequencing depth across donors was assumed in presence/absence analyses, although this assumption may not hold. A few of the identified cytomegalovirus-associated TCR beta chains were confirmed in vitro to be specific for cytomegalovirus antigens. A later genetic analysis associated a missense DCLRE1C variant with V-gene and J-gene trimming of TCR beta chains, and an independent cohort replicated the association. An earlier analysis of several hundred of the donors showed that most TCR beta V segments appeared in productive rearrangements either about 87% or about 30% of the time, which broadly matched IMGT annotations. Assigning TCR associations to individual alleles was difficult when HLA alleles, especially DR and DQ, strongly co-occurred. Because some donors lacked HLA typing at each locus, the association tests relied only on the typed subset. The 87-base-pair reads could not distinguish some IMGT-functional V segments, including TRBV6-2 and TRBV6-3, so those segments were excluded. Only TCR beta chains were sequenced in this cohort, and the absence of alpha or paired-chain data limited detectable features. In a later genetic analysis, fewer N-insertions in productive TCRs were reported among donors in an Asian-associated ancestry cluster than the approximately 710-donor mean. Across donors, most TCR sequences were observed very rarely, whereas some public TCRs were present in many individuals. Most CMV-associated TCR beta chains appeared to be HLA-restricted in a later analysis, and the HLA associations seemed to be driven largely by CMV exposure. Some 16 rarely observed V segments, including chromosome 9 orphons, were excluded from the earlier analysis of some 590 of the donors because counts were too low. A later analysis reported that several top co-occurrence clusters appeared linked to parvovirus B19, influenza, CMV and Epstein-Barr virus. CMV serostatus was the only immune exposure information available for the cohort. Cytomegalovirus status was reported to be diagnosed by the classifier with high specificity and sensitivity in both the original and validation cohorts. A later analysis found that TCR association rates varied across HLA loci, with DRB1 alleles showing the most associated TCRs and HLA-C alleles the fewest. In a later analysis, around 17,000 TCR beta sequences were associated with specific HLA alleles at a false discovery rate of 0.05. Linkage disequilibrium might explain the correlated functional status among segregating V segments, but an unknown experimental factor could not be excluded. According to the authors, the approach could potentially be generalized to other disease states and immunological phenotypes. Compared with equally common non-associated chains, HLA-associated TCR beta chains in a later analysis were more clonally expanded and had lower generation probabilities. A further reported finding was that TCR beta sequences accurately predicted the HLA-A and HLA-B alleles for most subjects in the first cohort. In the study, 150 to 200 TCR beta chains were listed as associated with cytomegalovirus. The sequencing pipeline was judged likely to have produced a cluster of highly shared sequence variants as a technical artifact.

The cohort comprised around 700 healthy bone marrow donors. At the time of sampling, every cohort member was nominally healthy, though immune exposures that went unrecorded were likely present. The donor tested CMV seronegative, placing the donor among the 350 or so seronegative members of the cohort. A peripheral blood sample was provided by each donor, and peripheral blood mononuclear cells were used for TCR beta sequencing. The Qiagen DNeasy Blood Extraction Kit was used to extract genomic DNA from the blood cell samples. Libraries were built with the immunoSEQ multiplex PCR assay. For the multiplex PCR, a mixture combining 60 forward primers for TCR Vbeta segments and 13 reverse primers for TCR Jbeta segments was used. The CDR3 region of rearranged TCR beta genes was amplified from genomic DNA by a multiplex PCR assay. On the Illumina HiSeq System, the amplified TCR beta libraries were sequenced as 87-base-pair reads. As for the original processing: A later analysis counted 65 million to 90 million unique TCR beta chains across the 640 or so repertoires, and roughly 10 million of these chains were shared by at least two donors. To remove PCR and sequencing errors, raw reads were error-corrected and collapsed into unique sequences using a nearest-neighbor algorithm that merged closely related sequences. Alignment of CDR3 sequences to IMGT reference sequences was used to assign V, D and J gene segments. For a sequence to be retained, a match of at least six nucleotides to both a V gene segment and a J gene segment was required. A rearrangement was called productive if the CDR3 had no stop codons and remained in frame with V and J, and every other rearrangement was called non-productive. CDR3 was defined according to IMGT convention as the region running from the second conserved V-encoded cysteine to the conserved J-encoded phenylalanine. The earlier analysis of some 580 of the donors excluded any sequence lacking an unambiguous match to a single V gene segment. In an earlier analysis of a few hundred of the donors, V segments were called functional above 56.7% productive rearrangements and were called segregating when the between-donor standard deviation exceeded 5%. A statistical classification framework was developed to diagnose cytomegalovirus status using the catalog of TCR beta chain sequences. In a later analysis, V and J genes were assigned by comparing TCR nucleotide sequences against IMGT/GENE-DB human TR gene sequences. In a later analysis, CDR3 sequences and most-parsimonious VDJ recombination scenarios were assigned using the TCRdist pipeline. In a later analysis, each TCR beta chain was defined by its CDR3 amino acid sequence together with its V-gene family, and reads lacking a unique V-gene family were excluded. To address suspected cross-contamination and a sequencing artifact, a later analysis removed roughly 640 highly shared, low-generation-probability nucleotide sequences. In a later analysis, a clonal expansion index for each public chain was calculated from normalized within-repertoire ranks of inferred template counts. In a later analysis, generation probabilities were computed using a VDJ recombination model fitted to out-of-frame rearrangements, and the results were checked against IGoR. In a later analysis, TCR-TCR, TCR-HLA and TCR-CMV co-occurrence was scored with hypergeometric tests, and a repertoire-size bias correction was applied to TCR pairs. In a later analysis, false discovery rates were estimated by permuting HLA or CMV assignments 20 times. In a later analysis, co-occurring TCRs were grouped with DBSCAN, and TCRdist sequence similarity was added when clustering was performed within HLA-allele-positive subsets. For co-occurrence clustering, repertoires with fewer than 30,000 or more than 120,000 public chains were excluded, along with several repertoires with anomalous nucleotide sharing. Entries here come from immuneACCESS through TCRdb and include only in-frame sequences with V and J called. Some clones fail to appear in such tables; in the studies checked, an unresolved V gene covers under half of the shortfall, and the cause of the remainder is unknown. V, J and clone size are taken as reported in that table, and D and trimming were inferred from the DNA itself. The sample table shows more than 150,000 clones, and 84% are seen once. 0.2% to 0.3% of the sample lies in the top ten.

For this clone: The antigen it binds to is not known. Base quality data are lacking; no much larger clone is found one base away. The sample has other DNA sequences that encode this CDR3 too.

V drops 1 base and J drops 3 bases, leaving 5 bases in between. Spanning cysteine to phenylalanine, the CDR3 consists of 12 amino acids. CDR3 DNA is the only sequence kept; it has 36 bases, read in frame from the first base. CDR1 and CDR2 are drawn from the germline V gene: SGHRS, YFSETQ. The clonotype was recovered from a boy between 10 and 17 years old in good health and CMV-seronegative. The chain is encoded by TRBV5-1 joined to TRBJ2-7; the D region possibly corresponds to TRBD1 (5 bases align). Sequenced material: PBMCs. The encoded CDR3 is CASSLTGYEQYF. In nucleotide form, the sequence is TGCGCCAGCAGCTTGACAGGCTACGAGCAGTACTTC.